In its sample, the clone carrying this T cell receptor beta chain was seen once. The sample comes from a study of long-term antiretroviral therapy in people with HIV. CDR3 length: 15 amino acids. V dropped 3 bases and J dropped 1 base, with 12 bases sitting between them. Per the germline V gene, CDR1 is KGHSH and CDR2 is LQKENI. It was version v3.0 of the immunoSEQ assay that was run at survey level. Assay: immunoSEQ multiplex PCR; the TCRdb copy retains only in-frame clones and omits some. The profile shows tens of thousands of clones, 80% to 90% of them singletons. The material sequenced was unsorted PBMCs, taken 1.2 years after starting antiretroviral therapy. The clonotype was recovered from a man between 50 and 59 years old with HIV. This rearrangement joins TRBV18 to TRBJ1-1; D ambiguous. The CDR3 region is CASSPPRGSNTEAFF. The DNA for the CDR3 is TGTGCCAGCTCACCGCCCCGGGGTTCGAACACTGAAGCTTTCTTT.